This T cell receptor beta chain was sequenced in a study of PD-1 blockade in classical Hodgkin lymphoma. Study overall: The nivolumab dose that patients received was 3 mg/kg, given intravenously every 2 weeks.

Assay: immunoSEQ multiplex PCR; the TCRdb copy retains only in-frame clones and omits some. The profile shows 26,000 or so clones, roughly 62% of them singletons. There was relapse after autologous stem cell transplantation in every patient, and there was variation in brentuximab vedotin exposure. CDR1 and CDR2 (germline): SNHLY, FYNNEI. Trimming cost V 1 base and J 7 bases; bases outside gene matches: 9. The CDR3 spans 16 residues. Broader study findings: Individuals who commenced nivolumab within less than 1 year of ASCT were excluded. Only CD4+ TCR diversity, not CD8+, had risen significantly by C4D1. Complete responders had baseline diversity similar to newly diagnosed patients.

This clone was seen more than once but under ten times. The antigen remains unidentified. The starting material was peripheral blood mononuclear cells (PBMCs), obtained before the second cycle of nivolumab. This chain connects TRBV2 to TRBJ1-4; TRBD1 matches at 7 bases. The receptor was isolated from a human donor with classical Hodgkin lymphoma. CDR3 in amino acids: CASSEEATGWGEKLFF. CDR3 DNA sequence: TGTGCCAGCAGTGAAGAGGCGACAGGGTGGGGTGAAAAACTGTTTTTT.